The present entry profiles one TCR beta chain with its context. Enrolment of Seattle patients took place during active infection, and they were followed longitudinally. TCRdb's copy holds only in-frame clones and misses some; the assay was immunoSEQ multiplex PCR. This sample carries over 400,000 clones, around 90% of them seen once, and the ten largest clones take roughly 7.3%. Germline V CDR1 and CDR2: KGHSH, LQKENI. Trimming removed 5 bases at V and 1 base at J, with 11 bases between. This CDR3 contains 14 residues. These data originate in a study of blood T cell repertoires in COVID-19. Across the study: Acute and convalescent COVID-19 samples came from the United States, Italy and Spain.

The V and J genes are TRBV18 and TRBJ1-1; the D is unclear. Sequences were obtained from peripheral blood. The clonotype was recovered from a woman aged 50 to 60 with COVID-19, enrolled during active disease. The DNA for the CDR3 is TGTGCCAGCTCAGGCGGGCGGGCGAACACTGAAGCTTTCTTT. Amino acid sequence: CASSGGRANTEAFF.